This T cell receptor beta chain stems from a study of OX40 agonist ivuxolimab in advanced cancers. As for this clone: What it binds is unknown.

Here immunoSEQ multiplex PCR was the method, and the copy in TCRdb shows in-frame clones only, minus some. The top ten hold more than 9% of the sample, which has roughly 11,000 clones, around four fifths seen once. This CDR3 is 16 amino acids long. The junction had 12 bases not matched to a gene; V was cut back by 6 bases and J by 3 bases. Germline lookup yields CDR1 MDHEN and CDR2 SYDVKM. Notes on the study in general: The authors did not determine the antigen specificity of the expanded peripheral T cells. CD8+ T cells were the subset that, on average, had more expanded clones than CD4+.

V gene TRBV28 combines with J gene TRBJ2-3, with 7 positions matching TRBD1. Sequenced here: CD4+ or CD8+ T cells sorted from blood, sampled in a trial of the OX40 agonist ivuxolimab. The clonotype originates from an adult with an advanced solid tumor such as melanoma, head and neck, liver or kidney cancer. The CDR3 region is CASRATDRERTDTQYF. The CDR3 region has the DNA TGTGCCAGCAGAGCGACCGACAGGGAGAGAACAGATACGCAGTATTTT. The whole variable domain, remainder taken from reference TRBV28 and TRBJ2-3, is DVKVTQSSRYLVKRTGEKVFLECVQDMDHENMFWYRQDPGLGLRLIYFSYDVKMKEKGDIPEGYSVSREKKERFSLILESASTNQTSMYLCASRATDRERTDTQYFGPGTRLTVL.